The 12 T cell receptor beta chains in this list originate from one sample, sequenced in a study of CD8 T cells in ankylosing spondylitis. TCRdb re-analysed the 5' RACE reads in MiXCR, keeping a single row per CDR3 protein. The data show approximately 350,000 distinct CDR3 sequences, around 15% seen once. The material sequenced was blood, either unsorted or a sorted T cell fraction (not recorded which). The receptors were sampled from a male donor with ankylosing spondylitis or in good health (not recorded which).

The table lists this clonotype with a few counts. The rearrangement links TRBV5-1 to TRBJ2-5; no definite D call. Trimming stripped 5 bases from V and 1 base from J, with 12 bases between. This CDR3 is built from 14 residues. Germline CDR1 and CDR2: SGHRS and YFSETQ. CDR3 bases: TGCGCCAGCAGTCTCGACACTCGCCAAGAGACCCAGTACTTC. It specifies CASSLDTRQETQYF.

This clonotype has just a few counts. The rearrangement links TRBV12-3 or TRBV12-4 to TRBJ2-2; TRBD1 aligns across 7 bases. V lost 3 bases and J lost 7; bases outside the gene matches: 8. CDR3 length: 15 amino acids. The chain's CDR3 is CASSFSDRRDGELFF. CDR3 in DNA: TGTGCCAGCAGTTTTTCGGACAGGCGAGACGGGGAGCTGTTTTTT.

This clonotype came up a few times. The chain has TRBV3-1 and TRBJ2-1; possibly TRBD2 for D (6 bases). Between the trimmed V and J ends, which lost 0 bases and 0 bases, there was a span of 9 bases. Germline-derived CDR1 and CDR2 are LGHDT and YNNKEL (reference sequence). This CDR3 spans 16 amino acids. The CDR3: CASSQEFGSSYNEQFF. DNA of the CDR3: TGTGCCAGCAGCCAAGAATTCGGGAGCTCCTACAATGAGCAGTTCTTC.

This sequence joins TRBV11-3 and TRBJ2-7; possible D gene TRBD1, 5 bases. Germline V CDR1 and CDR2: SGHNT, YENEEA. The ends were cut back, 4 bases at V and 7 bases at J, with 20 bases in the middle. CDR3 size: 15 residues. The CDR3 protein is CASSSQGLPLGEQYF. The CDR3 DNA is TGTGCCAGCAGCTCGCAGGGTCTTCCCTTGGGAGAGCAGTACTTC.

The chain joins TRBV15 to TRBJ2-2; weak D call: TRBD1 (5 bases). Germline loops: CDR1 LNHNV, CDR2 YYDKDF (reference sequence). V shed 5 bases and J shed 1 base, with 11 bases lying between them. The CDR3 contains 15 residues. The chain's CDR3 is CATSSRRGNTGELFF. The CDR3 nucleotides read TGTGCCACCAGCTCCCGAAGGGGGAACACCGGGGAGCTGTTTTTT.

The chain couples TRBV4-2 to TRBJ2-5, with 7 bases identical to TRBD1. Germline trimming cut 5 bases from V and 4 bases from J; bases unmatched to any gene: 4. Germline V gives CDR1 LGHNA, CDR2 YNFKEQ. CDR3 length: 13 residues. The CDR3 region is CASSSGQTETQYF. The CDR3 DNA is TGTGCCAGCAGCTCGGGACAGACAGAGACCCAGTACTTC.

The chain employs TRBV12-3 or TRBV12-4 and TRBJ2-7; TRBD2 matches 13 bases. CDR3 length: 16 amino acids. Unmatched junction bases numbered 4, after V lost 5 bases and J lost 0 bases. Here the CDR3 reads CASSLGLAGASYEQYF. The CDR3 coding sequence is TGTGCCAGCAGTCTAGGACTAGCGGGGGCCTCCTACGAGCAGTACTTC.

This clonotype was counted ten times or more. Here the CDR3 DNA reads TGTGCCACCAGCTACCTCAAGAGCTCCTACGAGCAGTACTTC. Protein: CATSYLKSSYEQYF. This chain uses TRBV15 with TRBJ2-7; D call uncertain. With 5 bases removed from V and 0 bases from J, the gap between germline ends came to 11 bases. This CDR3 region has 14 residues. Per the germline V gene, CDR1 is LNHNV and CDR2 is YYDKDF (reference sequence).

This clonotype came up many times. CDR3 sequence reads: CASSLALRVNTEAFF. The CDR3 DNA follows: TGTGCCAGCAGTTTAGCGCTAAGGGTAAACACTGAAGCTTTCTTT. The chain couples TRBV12-3 or TRBV12-4 to TRBJ1-1; D is ambiguous. The CDR3 covers 15 residues. The germline V and J ends were trimmed by 0 bases and 2 bases, with 10 bases remaining between them.

V gene TRBV7-9 combines with J gene TRBJ2-7; the D gene could be TRBD1 or TRBD2 (5 bases each). The V end was cut by 1 base, the J end by 6 bases, with 10 bases between. This CDR3 spans 13 amino acids. CDR1 is SEHNR and CDR2 is FQNEAQ in the germline V gene (reference sequence). The CDR3, as DNA: TGTGCCAGCAGCTTAGAAATGAGGGGCGAGCAGTACTTC. Translated, it gives CASSLEMRGEQYF. The full variable domain, its missing parts supplied by reference TRBV7-9 and TRBJ2-7, is DTGVSQNPRHKITKRGQNVTFRCDPISEHNRLYWYRQTLGQGPEFLTYFQNEAQLEKSRLLSDRFSAERPKGSFSTLEIQRTEQGDSAMYLCASSLEMRGEQYFGPGTRLTVT.

This clonotype showed up just a few times. The chain recombines TRBV12-3 or TRBV12-4 with TRBJ2-3; 10 bases align to TRBD2. The CDR3 is 14 residues long. V lost 7 bases, J lost 5 bases, and 6 bases stayed unmatched. The CDR3 DNA sequence: TGTGCCAGCACCCTTCGACTAGCGGGAGATACGCAGTATTTT. It translates to CASTLRLAGDTQYF.

The chain employs TRBV15 and TRBJ2-3; 8 bases fit TRBD2. There are 17 residues in the CDR3. Germline V gene lookup returns CDR1 LNHNV and CDR2 YYDKDF (reference sequence). Trimming at V came to 1 base and at J to 0 bases, leaving 6 bases not matched to a gene. The CDR3 sequence is CATSRVRSGISTDTQYF. CDR3 coding DNA: TGTGCCACCAGCAGAGTACGTAGCGGGATAAGCACAGATACGCAGTATTTT.